Listed below are T cell receptor beta chains from one sample, sequenced in a study of CD8 T cells in Susac syndrome. MiXCR, applied by TCRdb to the immunoSEQ multiplex PCR reads, yields one record per CDR3 protein. This table has about 400,000 distinct CDR3 sequences, approximately 85% appearing once. Sequenced input: CD8+ T cells from PBMCs. These receptors came from a human donor with multiple sclerosis. CDR3s include the opening cysteine and the closing phenylalanine or tryptophan. The D gene is left open where the match is weak. The size of a clone is reported for some rows only, either as once, few or many, or as a class for expanded clones.

TRBJ2-4 | TRBD1 | NA | TRBV6-5 | TGTGCCAGCAGTTCTTGGGACAGGGCTTTGGCCAAAAACATTCAGTACTTC | CASSSWDRALAKNIQYF
TRBJ2-7 | NA | NA | TRBV27 | TGTGCCAGCAGCAAGAACGGCGGTTGGGGGTACGAGCAGTACTTC | CASSKNGGWGYEQYF
TRBJ2-7 | TRBD2 | NA | TRBV2 | TGTGCCAGCAGCGACCCTACTAGCGGGAGGTGGGAGCAGTACTTC | CASSDPTSGRWEQYF
TRBJ1-1 | NA | NA | TRBV30 | TGTGCCTGGAGTGTAGTCGGGGTCGATCCCACGGCTGAAGCTTTCTTT | CAWSVVGVDPTAEAFF
TRBJ2-1 | TRBD2 | once | TRBV4-1 | TGCGCCAGCAGCCAAGCCGGGACTAGCGACGAGTTCTTC | CASSQAGTSDEFF
TRBJ1-4 | NA | NA | TRBV6-6 | TGTGCCAGCAGTTACCGGGTAAAAGAGGAAAAACTGTTTTTT | CASSYRVKEEKLFF
TRBJ1-1 | TRBD1 | NA | TRBV6-5 | TGTGCCAGCAGTTACTCGTTTTACAGGGGGGAGGACACTGAAGCTTTCTTT | CASSYSFYRGEDTEAFF
TRBJ1-1 | TRBD1 | NA | TRBV25-1 | TGTGCCAGCAGTGAACAGGGGGCTGGTACTGAAGCTTTCTTT | CASSEQGAGTEAFF
TRBJ1-2 | NA | NA | TRBV14 | TGTGCCAGCAGCCAAGATCGCGTCTATGGCTACACCTTC | CASSQDRVYGYTF
TRBJ1-2 | TRBD1 | few | TRBV12-3/TRBV12-4 | TGTGCCAGCAGTGAGACAGGGGGCAACTATGGCTACACCTTC | CASSETGGNYGYTF
TRBJ2-2 | NA | few | TRBV6-1 | TGTGCCAGCACCCACTCCCCTAGCGAGGACACCGGGGAGCTGTTTTTT | CASTHSPSEDTGELFF
TRBJ1-1 | NA | NA | TRBV18 | TGTGCCAGCTCACTAGGTGTCGGGGGCTCTATCGACACTGAAGCTTTCTTT | CASSLGVGGSIDTEAFF
TRBJ1-6 | TRBD1 | NA | TRBV6-5 | TGTGCCAGCAGTTACTCGCAATTGGACAGGTGGGATTCACCCCTCCACTTT | CASSYSQLDRWDSPLHF
TRBJ1-1 | TRBD1 | many | TRBV5-1 | TGCGCCAGCAGCCCGGGACAGGGGGGCACTGAAGCTTTCTTT | CASSPGQGGTEAFF
TRBJ2-2 | NA | NA | TRBV10-2 | TGCGCCAGCAGTAACACTCGGCCCTTGACCGGGGAGCTGTTTTTT | CASSNTRPLTGELFF
TRBJ1-2 | NA | NA | TRBV7-7 | TGTGCCAGCAGCTACGGGCCCGGACAGCCTTACTATGGCTACACCTTC | CASSYGPGQPYYGYTF
TRBJ1-1 | NA | once | TRBV19 | TGTGCCAGTAGTATAGATGCGGGGACTGAAGCTTTCTTT | CASSIDAGTEAFF
TRBJ2-5 | NA | NA | TRBV7-7 | TGTGCTAGCAGCTTAGATCCGACGGAAGAGACCCAGTACTTC | CASSLDPTEETQYF
TRBJ2-1 | NA | NA | TRBV12-3/TRBV12-4 | TGTGCCAGCACCCACGGGGGTGAGCAGTTCTTC | CASTHGGEQFF
TRBJ2-7 | NA | NA | TRBV29-1 | TGCAGCGTTGAAGACTCCCATCAAGGGACCACCTACGAGCAGTACTTC | CSVEDSHQGTTYEQYF
TRBJ2-7 | TRBD1 | NA | TRBV28 | TGTGCCAGCAGTTTGTCTTCCGACAGGGCTTTTTCCTACGAGCAGTACTTC | CASSLSSDRAFSYEQYF
TRBJ1-1 | NA | NA | TRBV6-1 | TGTGCCAGCAGTGGTTTGGGACAGAACACTGAAGCTTTCTTT | CASSGLGQNTEAFF
TRBJ2-2 | NA | NA | TRBV7-6 | TGTGCCAGCAGCTTAGCTTCGAGCGGGCAAAACACCGGGGAGCTGTTTTTT | CASSLASSGQNTGELFF
TRBJ1-6 | NA | once | TRBV6-1 | TGTGCCAGCACCCCGAGCTCCTATAATTCACCCCTCCACTTT | CASTPSSYNSPLHF
TRBJ1-2 | TRBD1 | NA | TRBV27 | TGTGCCAGCAGTCCCCTCGGGACAGGGAATGGCTACACCTTC | CASSPLGTGNGYTF
TRBJ2-1 | NA | once | TRBV5-8 | TGTGCCAGCAGCCCGGGGGTGCGGGAAGCCTACAATGAGCAGTTCTTC | CASSPGVREAYNEQFF
TRBJ2-1 | NA | NA | TRBV5-6 | TGTGCCAGCAGCCCTAGGGGGGACTACAATGAGCAGTTCTTC | CASSPRGDYNEQFF
TRBJ2-5 | NA | NA | TRBV7-8 | TGTGCCAGCAGCTTAGTTTCCGAGACCCAGTACTTC | CASSLVSETQYF
TRBJ2-1 | TRBD2 | NA | TRBV6-4 | TGTGCCAGCAGTGACTCTAGCGGGAGCTACAATGAGCAGTTCTTC | CASSDSSGSYNEQFF
TRBJ2-7 | NA | once | TRBV19 | TGTGCCAGTAGCTCCATTGGTGAGCAGTACTTC | CASSSIGEQYF
TRBJ1-5 | NA | NA | TRBV12-3/TRBV12-4 | TGTGCCAGCAGTCTTTCGGAAGAGGGGGACCAGCCCCAGCATTTT | CASSLSEEGDQPQHF
TRBJ2-3 | TRBD1 | NA | TRBV24-1 | TGTGCCACCAGTGATGGACAGGCCACACTGGGGGATACGCAGTATTTT | CATSDGQATLGDTQYF
TRBJ1-1 | NA | NA | TRBV28 | TGTGCCAGCAGTCCGCCTGGTAGCGATGAAGCTTTCTTT | CASSPPGSDEAFF
TRBJ2-7 | NA | NA | TRBV27 | TGTGCCAGCAGTTTCGGTGGGAGGATGAACGAGCAGTACTTC | CASSFGGRMNEQYF
TRBJ2-7 | TRBD2 | NA | TRBV19 | TGTGCCAGTAGTATGACTAGCGGGATTAACGAGCAGTACTTC | CASSMTSGINEQYF
TRBJ2-1 | TRBD2 | NA | TRBV29-1 | TGCAGCGTTGAGAGCGCTAGCGGGTGGTCCTACAATGAGCAGTTCTTC | CSVESASGWSYNEQFF
TRBJ1-3 | TRBD1 | NA | TRBV10-3 | TGTGCCATCACCCGGACAGGGGAAAACACCATATATTTT | CAITRTGENTIYF
TRBJ2-7 | NA | few | TRBV20-1 | TGCAGTGCTATCTCCAGACAGGTCAGCTACGAGCAGTACTTC | CSAISRQVSYEQYF
TRBJ1-1 | NA | NA | TRBV12-3/TRBV12-4 | TGTGCCAGCAGTTGGAATTTTGGGGTCACTGAAGCTTTCTTT | CASSWNFGVTEAFF
TRBJ2-1 | TRBD2 | NA | TRBV10-3 | TGTGCCATCAGTGCGCCTAGCGGGGGGACCTCCTACAATGAGCAGTTCTTC | CAISAPSGGTSYNEQFF
TRBJ1-2 | NA | NA | TRBV27 | TGTGCCAGCAGTCTACTGACTCCTCCGGCTAGCTATGGCTACACCTTC | CASSLLTPPASYGYTF
TRBJ2-4 | NA | once | TRBV2 | TGTGCCAGCAGTTTAACAGGGCTCGCCGGGAACATTCAGTACTTC | CASSLTGLAGNIQYF
TRBJ1-1 | NA | NA | TRBV30 | TGTGCCTGGGGACAGCAGAGCACTGAAGCTTTCTTT | CAWGQQSTEAFF
TRBJ2-3 | NA | NA | TRBV28 | TGTGCCAGCAGTTTACACTCCGGGACTTGGAGCACAGATACGCAGTATTTT | CASSLHSGTWSTDTQYF
TRBJ1-1 | NA | NA | TRBV11-2 | TGTGCCAGCCGATCGGGAACGGGCACTGAAGCTTTCTTT | CASRSGTGTEAFF
TRBJ2-7 | NA | NA | TRBV4-1 | TGCGCCAGCAGCCAAGGGGAACCCACGGGGTACTACGAGCAGTACTTC | CASSQGEPTGYYEQYF